This entry lists 16 T cell receptor beta chains sequenced from one sample in a study of blood T cell repertoires in COVID-19. Clones were sequenced by immunoSEQ multiplex PCR, and TCRdb holds only the in-frame ones, with some missing. The table has 150,000 to 200,000 clones, roughly 77% seen once. The specimen sequenced was peripheral blood. Every receptor here comes from a woman between 40 and 50 years old with COVID-19, enrolled during active disease.

This clone appeared many times. The rearrangement joins TRBV19 to TRBJ2-3; possibly TRBD1 for D (5 bases). Germline values: CDR1 LNHDA, CDR2 SQIVND (reference sequence). The CDR3 is 14 residues long. The V gene lost 5 bases and the J gene lost 3 bases, with 12 bases spanning the gap. This chain's CDR3 is CASSRSGKTDTQYF. CDR3 in DNA: TGTGCCAGTAGTCGGTCAGGGAAGACAGATACGCAGTATTTT. The whole variable domain, remainder taken from reference TRBV19 and TRBJ2-3, is DGGITQSPKYLFRKEGQNVTLSCEQNLNHDAMYWYRQDPGQGLRLIYYSQIVNDFQKGDIAEGYSVSREKKESFPLTVTSAQKNPTAFYLCASSRSGKTDTQYFGPGTRLTVL.

CDR3 DNA: TGTGCCTCCAACCCGGGACAGGTCTATGGCTACACCTTC. It codes for CASNPGQVYGYTF. The chain uses TRBV30 and TRBJ1-2, with 8 positions matching TRBD1. V shed 7 bases and J 4 bases; nucleotides not matched to a gene: 8. Germline values: CDR1 GTSNPN, CDR2 SVGIG (reference sequence). The CDR3 is 13 amino acids.

The genes are TRBV3-1 (or the pseudogene TRBV3-2) and TRBJ2-5; 9 bases map to TRBD2. The V gene's germline CDR1 is LGHDT and CDR2 YNNKEL (reference sequence). Germline trimming cut 1 base from V and 5 bases from J; bases unmatched to any gene: 11. The CDR3 has 17 amino acids. Here the CDR3 DNA reads TGTGCCAGCAGCCAAGCAGCCGGGACTAGCTCGTTGGAGACCCAGTACTTC. Translation: CASSQAAGTSSLETQYF.

The CDR3 DNA follows: TGTGCCAGCAGACGGGGAGCCCAGAGCACCTATGGCTACACCTTC. This codes for CASRRGAQSTYGYTF. The gene calls are TRBV6-5 and TRBJ1-2, with no clear D. Germline CDR1 is MNHEY and CDR2 is SVGAGI. V gave up 6 bases and J gave up 4 bases, with 18 bases separating them. This CDR3 has 15 residues.

The V call is TRBV18, the J call TRBJ2-7, with TRBD2 as a possible D gene (6 bases). V lost 2 bases, J lost 0 bases, and 8 bases lay in between. CDR3 length: 14 residues. Germline-derived CDR1 and CDR2 are KGHSH and LQKENI. The CDR3 spells CASSPAGISYEQYF. The CDR3 DNA follows: TGTGCCAGCTCACCAGCGGGGATCTCCTACGAGCAGTACTTC.

This rearrangement joins TRBV4-2 to TRBJ2-6, with 9 bases matching TRBD2. The CDR3 covers 17 residues. Germline-derived CDR1 and CDR2 are LGHNA and YNFKEQ. Trimming took 8 bases from V and 0 from J; bases not matched to a gene: 8. The CDR3 sequence: CASAGGDGSSGANVLTF. Here the CDR3 DNA reads TGTGCCAGCGCGGGGGGGGACGGTAGCTCTGGGGCCAACGTCCTGACTTTC.

In DNA, the CDR3 is TGTGCCAGCAGCTTAACCGGGTGGACAGATACGCAGTATTTT. Encoded protein: CASSLTGWTDTQYF. The chain joins TRBV7-6 to TRBJ2-3; D remains ambiguous. V gave up 2 bases and J gave up 3 bases, with 9 bases separating them. This CDR3 region has 14 residues. Germline assignment: CDR1 SGHVS and CDR2 FNYEAQ.

J is TRBJ2-5 and V is TRBV7-2; 9 nucleotides match TRBD2. V gave up 1 base and J gave up 5 bases; unmatched junction bases: 5. The CDR3 extends over 15 amino acids. Germline V gives CDR1 SGHTA, CDR2 FQGNSA. The CDR3 DNA is TGTGCCAGCAGCTTAGGCGGGGGGGCTCTGGAGACCCAGTACTTC. As protein: CASSLGGGALETQYF.

The rearrangement uses TRBV4-2 and TRBJ2-3, with 8 bases aligning to TRBD2. The CDR3 covers 13 residues. Germline CDR1 and CDR2: LGHNA and YNFKEQ. Trimming took 2 bases from V and 5 from J; bases not matched to a gene: 0. CDR3 sequence reads: CASSQREGDTQYF. CDR3 nucleotide sequence: TGTGCCAGCAGCCAACGGGAGGGAGATACGCAGTATTTT.

V is TRBV4-3 and J is TRBJ2-7, with TRBD2 as a possible D gene (6 bases). CDR1 and CDR2 from the germline V gene are LGHNA and YSLEER. The CDR3 spans 15 residues. With 0 bases removed from V and 1 base from J, the gap between germline ends came to 10 bases. The CDR3 reads CASSQEGGLSYEQYF. The CDR3 nucleotides are TGCGCCAGCAGCCAAGAGGGAGGACTATCCTACGAGCAGTACTTC.

This clone was seen once. The CDR3 spells CASSSLAVSTDTQYF. In nucleotides, the CDR3 is TGTGCCAGCTCATCCCTAGCGGTCAGCACAGATACGCAGTATTTT. The chain combines TRBV18 with TRBJ2-3, with 7 bases fitting TRBD2. The CDR3 is 15 residues long. The germline CDR1 and CDR2 sequences are KGHSH and LQKENI. J lost 0 bases, V lost 5 bases, and 5 bases had no gene match.

CDR3 coding DNA: TGTGCCTGGAGTGTCGACTCAGGGGCTGGGGAAAAACTGTTTTTT. Residues: CAWSVDSGAGEKLFF. J is TRBJ1-4 and V is TRBV30, with D possibly matching TRBD1 (6 bases). Germline assignment: CDR1 GTSNPN and CDR2 SVGIG (reference sequence). Trimming took off 0 bases at V and 8 bases at J, with 16 bases between the two ends. This CDR3 comprises 15 residues. The complete variable domain, with remaining parts taken from reference TRBV30 and TRBJ1-4, reads SQTIHQWPATLVQPVGSPLSLECTVEGTSNPNLYWYRQAAGRGLQLLFYSVGIGQISSEVPQNLSASRPQDRQFILSSKKLLLSDSGFYLCAWSVDSGAGEKLFFGSGTQLSVL.

The sample holds a few counts of this clone. The gene calls are TRBV2 and TRBJ2-1; 12 bases are shared with TRBD1. Trimming at V came to 5 bases and at J to 6 bases, leaving 14 bases not matched to a gene. There are 18 residues in the CDR3. Germline assignment: CDR1 SNHLY and CDR2 FYNNEI. CDR3 sequence reads: CASSLLGTGGAYGNEQFF. DNA for the CDR3: TGTGCCAGCAGTCTTTTGGGGACAGGGGGCGCGTATGGCAATGAGCAGTTCTTC.

This rearrangement joins TRBV10-2 to TRBJ1-1; a weak D match, TRBD1 (5 bases). This CDR3 spans 12 amino acids. From germline, CDR1 is WSHSY and CDR2 SAAADI. Trimming stripped 8 bases from V and 5 bases from J, with 12 bases between. As DNA, the CDR3 is TGCGCCAGCCTACAGGAATGGACTGAAGCTTTCTTT. The encoded protein is CASLQEWTEAFF.

CDR3 in DNA: TGTGCCAGCACCCTCGGTGGGCAGGGGAACACTGAAGCTTTCTTT. It yields the protein CASTLGGQGNTEAFF. The V gene is TRBV14, the J gene TRBJ1-1; tentative D call: TRBD1 (5 bases). Germline CDR1 is SGHDN and CDR2 is FVKESK. The CDR3 sequence is 15 residues long. Trimming cost V 7 bases and J 1 base, with 16 bases left between them.

The genes are TRBV7-9 and TRBJ2-5; a weak D match, TRBD2 (6 bases). Germline V lookup: CDR1 SEHNR, CDR2 FQNEAQ (reference sequence). V was trimmed by 5 bases and J by 4 bases, leaving 14 bases between them. The CDR3 has 14 amino acids. CDR3 DNA: TGTGCCAGCAGCCCCATACTAGCATCAGAGACCCAGTACTTC. Protein: CASSPILASETQYF.